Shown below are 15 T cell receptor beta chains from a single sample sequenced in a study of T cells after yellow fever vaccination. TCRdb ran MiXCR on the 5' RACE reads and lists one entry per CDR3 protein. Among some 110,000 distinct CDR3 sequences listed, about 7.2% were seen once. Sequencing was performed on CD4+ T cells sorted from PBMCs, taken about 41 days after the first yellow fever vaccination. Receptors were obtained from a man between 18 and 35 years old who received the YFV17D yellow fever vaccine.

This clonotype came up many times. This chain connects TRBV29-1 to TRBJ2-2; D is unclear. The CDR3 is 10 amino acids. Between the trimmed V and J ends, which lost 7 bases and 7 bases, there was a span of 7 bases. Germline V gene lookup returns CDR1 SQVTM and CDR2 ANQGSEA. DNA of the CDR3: TGCAGCGCCTTTCACGGGGAGCTGTTTTTT. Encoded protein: CSAFHGELFF.

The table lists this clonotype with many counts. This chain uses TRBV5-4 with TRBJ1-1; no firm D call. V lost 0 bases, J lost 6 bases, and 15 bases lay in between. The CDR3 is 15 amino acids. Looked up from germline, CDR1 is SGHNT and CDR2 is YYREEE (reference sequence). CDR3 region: CASSLDPDSPSEAFF. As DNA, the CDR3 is TGTGCCAGCAGCTTGGACCCGGATAGTCCGTCTGAAGCTTTCTTT.

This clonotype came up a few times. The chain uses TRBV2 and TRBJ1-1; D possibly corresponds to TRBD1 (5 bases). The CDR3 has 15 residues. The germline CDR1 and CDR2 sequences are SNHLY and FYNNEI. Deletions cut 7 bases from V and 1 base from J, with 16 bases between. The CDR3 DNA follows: TGTGCCAGCACCATAGGACACAGGTCGAACACTGAAGCTTTCTTT. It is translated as CASTIGHRSNTEAFF.

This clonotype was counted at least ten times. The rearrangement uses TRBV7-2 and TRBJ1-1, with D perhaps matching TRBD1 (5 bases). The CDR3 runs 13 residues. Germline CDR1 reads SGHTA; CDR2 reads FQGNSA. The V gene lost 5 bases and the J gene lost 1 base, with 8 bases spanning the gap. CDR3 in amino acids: CASSKTANTEAFF. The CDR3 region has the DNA TGTGCCAGCAGCAAGACAGCGAACACTGAAGCTTTCTTT.

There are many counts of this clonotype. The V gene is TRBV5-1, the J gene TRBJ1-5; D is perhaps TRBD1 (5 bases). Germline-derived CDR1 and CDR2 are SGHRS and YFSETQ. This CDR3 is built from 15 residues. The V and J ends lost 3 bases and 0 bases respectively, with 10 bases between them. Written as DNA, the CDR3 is TGCGCCAGCAGCTCCGGGACGGGTAGCAATCAGCCCCAGCATTTT. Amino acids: CASSSGTGSNQPQHF.

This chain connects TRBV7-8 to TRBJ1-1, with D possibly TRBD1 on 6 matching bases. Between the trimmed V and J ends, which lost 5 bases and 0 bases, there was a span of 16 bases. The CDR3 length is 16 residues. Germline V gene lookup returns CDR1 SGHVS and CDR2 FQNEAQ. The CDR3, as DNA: TGTGCCAGCAGCGTCGGGACACGGCAAATGAACACTGAAGCTTTCTTT. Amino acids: CASSVGTRQMNTEAFF.

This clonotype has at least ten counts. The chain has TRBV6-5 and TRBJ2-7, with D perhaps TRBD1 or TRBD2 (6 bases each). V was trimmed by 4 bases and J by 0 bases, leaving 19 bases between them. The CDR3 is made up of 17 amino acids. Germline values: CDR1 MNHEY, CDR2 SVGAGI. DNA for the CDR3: TGTGCCAGCAGTTTAGATTCCTACGGGGGCTCCTCCTACGAGCAGTACTTC. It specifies CASSLDSYGGSSYEQYF.

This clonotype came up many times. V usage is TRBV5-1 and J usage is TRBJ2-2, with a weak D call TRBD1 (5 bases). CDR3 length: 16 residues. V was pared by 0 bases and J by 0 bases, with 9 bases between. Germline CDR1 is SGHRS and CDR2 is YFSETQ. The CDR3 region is CASSLATGSNTGELFF. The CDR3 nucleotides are TGCGCCAGCAGCTTGGCCACAGGCTCGAACACCGGGGAGCTGTTTTTT.

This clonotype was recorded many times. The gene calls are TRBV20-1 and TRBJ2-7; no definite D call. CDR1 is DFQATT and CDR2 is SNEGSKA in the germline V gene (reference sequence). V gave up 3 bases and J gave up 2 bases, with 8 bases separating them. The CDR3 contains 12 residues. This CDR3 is CSASSQAYEQYV. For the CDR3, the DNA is TGCAGTGCTAGTAGCCAAGCCTACGAGCAGTACGTC.

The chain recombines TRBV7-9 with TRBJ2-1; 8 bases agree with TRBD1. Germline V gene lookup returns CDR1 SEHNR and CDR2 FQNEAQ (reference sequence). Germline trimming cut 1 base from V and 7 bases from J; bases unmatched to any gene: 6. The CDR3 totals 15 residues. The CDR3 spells CASSLEQGVGNEQFF. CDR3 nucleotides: TGTGCCAGCAGCTTAGAACAGGGGGTAGGGAATGAGCAGTTCTTC. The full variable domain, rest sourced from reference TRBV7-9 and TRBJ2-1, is DTGVSQNPRHKITKRGQNVTFRCDPISEHNRLYWYRQTLGQGPEFLTYFQNEAQLEKSRLLSDRFSAERPKGSFSTLEIQRTEQGDSAMYLCASSLEQGVGNEQFFGPGTRLTVL.

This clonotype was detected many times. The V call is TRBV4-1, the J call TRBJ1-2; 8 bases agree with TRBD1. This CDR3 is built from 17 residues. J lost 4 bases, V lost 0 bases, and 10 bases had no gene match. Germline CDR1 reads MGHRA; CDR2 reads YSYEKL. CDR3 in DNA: TGCGCCAGCAGCCAAGATCAGCGGACAGGGTATCGCTATGGCTACACCTTC. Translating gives CASSQDQRTGYRYGYTF.

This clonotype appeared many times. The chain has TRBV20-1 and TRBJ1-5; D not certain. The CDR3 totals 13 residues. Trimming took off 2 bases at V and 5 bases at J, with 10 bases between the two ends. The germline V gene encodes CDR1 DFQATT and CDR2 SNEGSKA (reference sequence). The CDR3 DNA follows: TGCAGTGCTAGAAGGACTGTCGATCAGCCCCAGCATTTT. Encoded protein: CSARRTVDQPQHF.

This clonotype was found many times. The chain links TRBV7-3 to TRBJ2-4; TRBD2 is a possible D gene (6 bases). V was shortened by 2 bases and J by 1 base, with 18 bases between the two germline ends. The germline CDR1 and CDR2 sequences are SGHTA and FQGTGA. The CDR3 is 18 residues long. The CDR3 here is CASSLPTRGGTAKNIQYF. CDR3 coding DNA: TGTGCCAGCAGCTTACCCACTAGGGGCGGGACTGCCAAAAACATTCAGTACTTC.

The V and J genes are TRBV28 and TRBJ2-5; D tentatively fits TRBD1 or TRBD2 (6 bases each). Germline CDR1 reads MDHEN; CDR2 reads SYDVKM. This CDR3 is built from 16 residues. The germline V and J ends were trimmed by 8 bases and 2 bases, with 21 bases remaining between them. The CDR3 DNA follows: TGTGCCAGCCCGCCTAGGGGGGCGCGAGGACAAGAGACCCAGTACTTC. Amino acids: CASPPRGARGQETQYF.

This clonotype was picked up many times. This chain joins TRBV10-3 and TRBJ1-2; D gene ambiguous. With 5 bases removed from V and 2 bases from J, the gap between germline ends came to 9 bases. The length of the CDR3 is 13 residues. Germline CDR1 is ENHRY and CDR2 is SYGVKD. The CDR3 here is CAISPPGNYGYTF. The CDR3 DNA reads TGTGCCATCAGTCCCCCGGGCAACTATGGCTACACCTTC.